A selection of T cell receptor beta chains follows, all from one sample in a study of T cells after yellow fever vaccination. From the 5' RACE reads, TCRdb called clonotypes with MiXCR, one entry per CDR3 protein. This sample has around 200,000 distinct CDR3 sequences, with about 11% found just once. Sequences were derived from CD8+ T cells sorted from PBMCs, sampled 15 days after the yellow fever booster vaccination. These receptors were collected from a man aged 18 to 30 who received the YFV17D yellow fever vaccine. Each CDR3 is given with its conserved first and last residue. The D gene is left open where the match is weak. Not every row has a clone size; where given, it reads once, few, many or a size class.

TRBJ2-3 TRBD2 TRBV6-5 . CASSSRLASRDTQYF TGTGCCAGCAGCTCTCGACTAGCGTCAAGAGATACGCAGTATTTT
TRBJ1-2 TRBD1 TRBV27 . CASSPTGAYGYTF TGTGCCAGCAGTCCGACAGGGGCCTATGGCTACACCTTC
TRBJ1-3 . TRBV12-3/TRBV12-4 . CASRTTESGNTIYF TGTGCCAGCAGAACGACAGAATCTGGAAACACCATATATTTT
TRBJ1-5 TRBD1 TRBV7-9 . CASSLGGGYQPQHF TGTGCCAGCAGCTTAGGAGGGGGCTATCAGCCCCAGCATTTT
TRBJ1-5 TRBD1 TRBV4-1 . CASSQEGTGGNQPQHF TGCGCCAGCAGCCAAGAAGGGACAGGGGGGAATCAGCCCCAGCATTTT
TRBJ2-2 . TRBV11-1 . CASSPITSFHTGELFF TGTGCCAGCAGCCCGATCACTAGTTTCCACACCGGGGAGCTGTTTTTT
TRBJ2-1 TRBD1 TRBV6-5 . CASRADRDPYNEQFF TGTGCCAGCAGAGCAGACAGGGATCCCTACAATGAGCAGTTCTTC
TRBJ2-7 . TRBV7-9 . CAIQPDRPLGEYF TGTGCCATCCAACCTGACAGGCCCCTGGGAGAGTACTTC
TRBJ1-1 TRBD1 TRBV27 few CASSGTGGVTEAFF TGTGCCAGCAGTGGGACAGGGGGCGTGACTGAAGCTTTCTTT
TRBJ2-3 TRBD2 TRBV6-2/TRBV6-3 . CASRRLAGGLQPAQYF TGTGCCAGCAGACGACTAGCGGGGGGCCTACAGCCTGCGCAGTATTTT
TRBJ2-1 TRBD2 TRBV9 many CASSVSGGAGNEQFF TGTGCCAGCAGCGTTAGCGGGGGGGCTGGCAATGAGCAGTTCTTC
TRBJ1-2 . TRBV6-5 few CASSYSAGTNYGYTF TGTGCCAGCAGTTACTCGGCAGGGACCAACTATGGCTACACCTTC
TRBJ2-2 TRBD1 TRBV7-9 few CASSNANRGPGELFF TGTGCCAGCAGCAATGCGAACAGGGGACCCGGGGAGCTGTTTTTT
TRBJ2-3 . TRBV27 few CASSWTMTDTQYF TGTGCCAGCAGTTGGACAATGACAGATACGCAGTATTTT
TRBJ2-3 . TRBV15 . CATSTGLSTDRQYF TGTGCCACCAGCACGGGACTTAGCACAGATAGGCAGTATTTT
TRBJ2-2 TRBD2 TRBV6-4 medium-sized CASSSGDTGELFF TGTGCCAGCAGTAGCGGGGACACCGGGGAGCTGTTTTTT
TRBJ1-3 . TRBV12-3/TRBV12-4 . CASSLALGGSGNTIYF TGTGCCAGCAGTTTAGCGCTGGGCGGCTCTGGAAACACCATATATTTT
TRBJ2-7 . TRBV7-9 many CASSLTSANYEQYF TGTGCCAGCAGCTTAACCTCAGCCAACTACGAGCAGTACTTC
TRBJ2-2 . TRBV6-6 many CASRDTGELFF TGTGCCAGCAGAGACACCGGGGAGCTGTTTTTT
TRBJ2-2 TRBD2 TRBV10-2 medium-sized CASSDLGRGTNTGELFF TGCGCCAGCAGTGATCTAGGGCGGGGGACTAACACCGGGGAGCTGTTTTTT
TRBJ1-1 . TRBV25-1 few CASSEGAHRAFF TGTGCCAGCAGCGAAGGGGCCCACCGAGCTTTCTTT
TRBJ2-7 . TRBV19 many CASNGGGYEQYF TGTGCCAGTAATGGCGGAGGGTACGAGCAGTACTTC
TRBJ2-2 TRBD1 TRBV27 few CASTGTGNTGELFF TGTGCCAGCACTGGGACAGGCAACACCGGGGAGCTGTTTTTT
TRBJ2-6 . TRBV6-2/TRBV6-3 . CASSSLPGTHASGANVLTF TGTGCCAGCAGTTCCCTTCCCGGGACCCACGCCTCTGGGGCCAACGTCCTGACTTTC
TRBJ2-2 . TRBV4-3 many CASSQGDSGELFF TGCGCCAGCAGCCAAGGGGATTCCGGGGAGCTGTTTTTT